The source of this TCR beta chain is a study of Ad26.COV2.S vaccination and SARS-CoV-2 variants. Regarding the study as a whole: Recipients given vaccine exceeded placebo recipients in spike-specific TCR breadth.

Points on this clone: Its antigen is as yet unknown.

Documented treatment: around 19 received Ad26.COV2.S at low or high dose, single or two shots; about 5 received placebo; per-sample allocation not given. After the first vaccine or placebo injection, samples were drawn on day 63. This vaccine is an Ad26 vector that expresses the Wuhan-strain SARS-CoV-2 spike. Assay used: immunoSEQ multiplex PCR; TCRdb lists only in-frame clones, some missing. The data show about 410,000 clones, roughly 90% seen once. V shed 3 bases, J shed 5 bases, and the junction held 3 bases outside the gene matches. This CDR3 spans 14 amino acids. CDR1 and CDR2 (germline): SGHTA, FQGNSA.

V usage is TRBV7-2 and J usage is TRBJ2-3; 9 positions agree with TRBD1. Material: peripheral blood, obtained in a trial of Ad26.COV2.S vaccine versus placebo. The sequence came from a person between 18 and 65 years old who received the Ad26.COV2.S COVID-19 vaccine or a placebo. The CDR3 DNA reads TGTGCCAGCAGCTTGGACAGGGGTGAAGATACGCAGTATTTT. Translating it yields CASSLDRGEDTQYF. The complete variable domain, with remaining parts taken from reference TRBV7-2 and TRBJ2-3, reads GAGVSQSPSNKVTEKGKDVELRCDPISGHTALYWYRQSLGQGLEFLIYFQGNSAPDKSGLPSDRFSAERTGGSVSTLTIQRTQQEDSAVYLCASSLDRGEDTQYFGPGTRLTVL.